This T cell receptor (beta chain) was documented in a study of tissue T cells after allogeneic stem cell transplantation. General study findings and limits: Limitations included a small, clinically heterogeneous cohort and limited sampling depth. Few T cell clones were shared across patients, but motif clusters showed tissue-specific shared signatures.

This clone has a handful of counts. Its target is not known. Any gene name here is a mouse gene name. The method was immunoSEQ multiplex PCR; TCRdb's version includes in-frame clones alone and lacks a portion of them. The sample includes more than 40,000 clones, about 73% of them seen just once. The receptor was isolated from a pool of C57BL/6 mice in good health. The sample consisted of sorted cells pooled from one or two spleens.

Partial CDR3 DNA: TGTGCCAGCAGTATAGAGAACCGCAACGAAAGATTATTT. Amino acids: CASSIENRNERLF. The CDR3 reads in full as CASSIENRNERLFF. The V gene is TRBV19, the J gene TRBJ1-4, with D uncertain. The read halts 1 residue ahead of the CDR3 end, with the missing end drawn from the germline J gene. This CDR3 has 14 residues. Trimming removed 0 bases from V and 4 bases from J, with 7 bases in between. CDR1 and CDR2 (germline): FNHDT, SITEND (reference sequence).